This paragraph covers one T cell receptor beta chain sequence. Its antigen remains unidentified. Germline CDR1 and CDR2: LNHDA and SQIVND (reference sequence). The CDR3 spans 14 residues. The junction had 9 bases not matched to a gene; V was cut back by 7 bases and J by 7 bases. This sample is drawn from a study of T cells in Graves' hyperthyroidism and ophthalmopathy. Cells are PBMCs isolated from roughly 9.3 ml of fresh blood. Regions amplified from RNA transcripts were the TCR beta CDR3 regions. TCR CDR3 underwent first-round RT-PCR with the HTBI primer set. TCRdb ran MiXCR on the multiplex PCR reads and lists one entry per CDR3 protein. The data show fewer than 200,000 distinct CDR3 sequences, with 8% to 9.5% seen just once and around 20% held by the top ten. Study-level results: Clonotypes that were expanded in thyroid above 0.001 mostly appeared in blood too.

V and J are TRBV19 and TRBJ2-1; 8 nucleotides line up with TRBD1. The sequence derives from a woman younger than 30 with Graves' hyperthyroidism that later progressed to Graves' ophthalmopathy. The sequencing sample was made of blood. CDR3 nucleotide sequence: TGTGCCAGTACCACAGGGGGAATCGGGAATGAGCAGTTCTTC. Protein: CASTTGGIGNEQFF.